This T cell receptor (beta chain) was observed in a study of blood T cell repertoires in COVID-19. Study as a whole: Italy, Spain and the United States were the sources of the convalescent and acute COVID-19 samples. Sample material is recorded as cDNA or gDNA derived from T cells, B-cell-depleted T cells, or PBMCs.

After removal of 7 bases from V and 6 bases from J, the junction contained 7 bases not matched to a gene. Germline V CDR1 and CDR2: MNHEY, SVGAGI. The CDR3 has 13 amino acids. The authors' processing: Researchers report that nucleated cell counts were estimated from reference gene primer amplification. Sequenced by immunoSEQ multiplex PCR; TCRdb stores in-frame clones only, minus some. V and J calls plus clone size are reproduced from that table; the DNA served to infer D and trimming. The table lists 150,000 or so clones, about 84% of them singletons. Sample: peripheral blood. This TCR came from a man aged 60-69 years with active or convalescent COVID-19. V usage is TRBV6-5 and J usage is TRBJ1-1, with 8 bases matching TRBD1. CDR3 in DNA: TGTGCCAGCACCCGACAGGGGACCCCTGAAGCTTTCTTT. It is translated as CASTRQGTPEAFF.